This T cell receptor beta chain was recovered during a study of Graves' ophthalmopathy and Graves' hyperthyroidism. The sample holds many counts of this clonotype. Amplification of the TCR beta CDR3 regions used RNA transcripts (as template). An initial RT-PCR round employing HTBI primers preceded a second-round multiplex PCR. One entry per CDR3 protein, called by TCRdb with MiXCR from the multiplex PCR reads. The table records about 390,000 distinct CDR3 sequences, roughly 15% of them present only once. V was pared by 6 bases and J by 5 bases, with 14 bases between. The CDR3 spans 14 residues. The PBMC fraction was derived from 10 ml of fresh peripheral blood.

Sequencing used peripheral blood. The sequence derives from an adult woman with stable Graves' hyperthyroidism. The chain combines TRBV12-3 or TRBV12-4 with TRBJ2-1; D gene uncertain. The CDR3 sequence: CASSQGIADNEQFF. The CDR3 region has the DNA TGTGCCAGCAGCCAAGGGATCGCGGACAATGAGCAGTTCTTC.